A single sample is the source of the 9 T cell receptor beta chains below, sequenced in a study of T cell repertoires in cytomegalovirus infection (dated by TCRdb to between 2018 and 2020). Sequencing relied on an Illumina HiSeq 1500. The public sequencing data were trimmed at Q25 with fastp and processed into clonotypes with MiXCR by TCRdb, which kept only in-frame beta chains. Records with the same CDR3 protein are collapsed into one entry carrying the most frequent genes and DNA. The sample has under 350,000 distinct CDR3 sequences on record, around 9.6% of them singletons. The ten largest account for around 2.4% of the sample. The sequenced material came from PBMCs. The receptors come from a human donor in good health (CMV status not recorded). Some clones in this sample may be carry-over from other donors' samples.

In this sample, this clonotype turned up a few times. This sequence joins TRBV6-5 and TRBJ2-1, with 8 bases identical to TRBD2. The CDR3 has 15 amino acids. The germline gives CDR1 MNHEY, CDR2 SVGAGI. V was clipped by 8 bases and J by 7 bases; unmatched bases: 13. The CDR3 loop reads CASLMSAGVRNEQFF. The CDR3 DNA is TGTGCCAGCCTTATGTCAGCGGGGGTACGTAATGAGCAGTTCTTC.

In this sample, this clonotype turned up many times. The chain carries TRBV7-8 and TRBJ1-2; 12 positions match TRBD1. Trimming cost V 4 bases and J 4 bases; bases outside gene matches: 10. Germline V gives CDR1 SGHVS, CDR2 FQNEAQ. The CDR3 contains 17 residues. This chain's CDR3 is CASSSPGQGAFGYGYTF. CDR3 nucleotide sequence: TGTGCCAGCAGCTCCCCGGGACAGGGGGCGTTCGGCTATGGCTACACCTTC.

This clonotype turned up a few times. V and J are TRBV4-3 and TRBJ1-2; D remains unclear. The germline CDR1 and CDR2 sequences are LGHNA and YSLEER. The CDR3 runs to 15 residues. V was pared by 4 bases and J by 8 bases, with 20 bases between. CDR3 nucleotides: TGCGCCAGCAGCCTTGTCATGGATACCCGTAGAGGCTACACCTTC. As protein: CASSLVMDTRRGYTF.

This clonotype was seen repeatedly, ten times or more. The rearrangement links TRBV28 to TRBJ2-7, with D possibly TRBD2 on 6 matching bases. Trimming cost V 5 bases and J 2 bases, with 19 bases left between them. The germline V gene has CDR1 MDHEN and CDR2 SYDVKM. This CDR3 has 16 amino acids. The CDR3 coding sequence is TGTGCCAGCAGTCCTCTCGGCGGGGACCCCACCTACGAGCAGTACGTC. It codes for CASSPLGGDPTYEQYV.

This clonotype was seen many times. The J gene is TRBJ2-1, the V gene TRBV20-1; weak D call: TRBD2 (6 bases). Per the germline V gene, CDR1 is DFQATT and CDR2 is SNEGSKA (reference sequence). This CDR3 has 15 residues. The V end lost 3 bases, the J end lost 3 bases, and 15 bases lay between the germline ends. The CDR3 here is CSASRGMVFYNEQFF. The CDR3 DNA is TGCAGTGCTAGCCGGGGGATGGTTTTCTACAATGAGCAGTTCTTC.

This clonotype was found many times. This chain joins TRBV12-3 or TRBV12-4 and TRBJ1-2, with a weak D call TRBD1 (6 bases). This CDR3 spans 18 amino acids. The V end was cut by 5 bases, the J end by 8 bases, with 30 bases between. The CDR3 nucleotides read TGTGCCAGCAGTCCCAGTCGGACAGCCACGCGGCGTAGGAGCGGCTACACCTTC. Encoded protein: CASSPSRTATRRRSGYTF.

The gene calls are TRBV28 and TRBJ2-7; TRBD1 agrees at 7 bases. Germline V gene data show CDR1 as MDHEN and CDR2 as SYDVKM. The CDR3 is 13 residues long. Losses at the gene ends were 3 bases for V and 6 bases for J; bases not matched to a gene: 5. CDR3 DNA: TGTGCCAGCAGTTTGTGGACAGGCGGCGAGCAGTACGTC. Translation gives CASSLWTGGEQYV.

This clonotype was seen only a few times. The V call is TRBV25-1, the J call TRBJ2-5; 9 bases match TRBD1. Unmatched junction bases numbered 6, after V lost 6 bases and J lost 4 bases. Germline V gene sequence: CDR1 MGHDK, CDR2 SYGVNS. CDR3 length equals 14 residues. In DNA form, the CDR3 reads TGTGCCAGCAGGGGACAGGGAAGAGTAGAGACCCAGTACTTC. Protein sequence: CASRGQGRVETQYF.

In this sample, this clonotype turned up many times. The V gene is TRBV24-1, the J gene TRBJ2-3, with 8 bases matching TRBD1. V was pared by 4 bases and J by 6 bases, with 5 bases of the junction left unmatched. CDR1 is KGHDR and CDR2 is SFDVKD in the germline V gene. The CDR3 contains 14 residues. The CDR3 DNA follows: TGTGCCACCAGTGACCTGACAGGGGCGGATACGCAGTATTTT. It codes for CATSDLTGADTQYF.